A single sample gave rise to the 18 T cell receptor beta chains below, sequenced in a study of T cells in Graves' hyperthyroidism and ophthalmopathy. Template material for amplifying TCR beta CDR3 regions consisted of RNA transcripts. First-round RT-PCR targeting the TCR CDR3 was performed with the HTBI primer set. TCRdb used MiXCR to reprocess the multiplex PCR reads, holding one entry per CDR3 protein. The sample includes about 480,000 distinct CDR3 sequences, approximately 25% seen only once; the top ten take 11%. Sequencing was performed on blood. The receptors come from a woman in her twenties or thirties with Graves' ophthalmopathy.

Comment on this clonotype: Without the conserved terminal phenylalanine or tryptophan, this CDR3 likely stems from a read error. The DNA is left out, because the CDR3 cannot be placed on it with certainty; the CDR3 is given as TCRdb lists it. The CDR3 is CASSFPAAWELLL. The V gene is TRBV12-3 or TRBV12-4, the J gene TRBJ2-2. The length of the CDR3 is 13 amino acids, counting both ends.

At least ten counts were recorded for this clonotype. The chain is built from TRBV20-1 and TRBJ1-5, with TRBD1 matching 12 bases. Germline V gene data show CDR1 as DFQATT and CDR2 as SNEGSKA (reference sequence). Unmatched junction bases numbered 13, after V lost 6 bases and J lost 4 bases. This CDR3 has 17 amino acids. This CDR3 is CSAIQVRDRGRNQPQHF. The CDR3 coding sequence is TGCAGTGCAATTCAGGTCCGGGACAGGGGGCGGAATCAGCCCCAGCATTTT.

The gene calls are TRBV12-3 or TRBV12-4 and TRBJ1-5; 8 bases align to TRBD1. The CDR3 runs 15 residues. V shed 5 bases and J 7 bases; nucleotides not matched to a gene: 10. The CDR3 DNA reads TGTGCCAGCAGTATCGACGGGACAGGCGGCCAGCCCCAGCATTTT. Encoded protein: CASSIDGTGGQPQHF.

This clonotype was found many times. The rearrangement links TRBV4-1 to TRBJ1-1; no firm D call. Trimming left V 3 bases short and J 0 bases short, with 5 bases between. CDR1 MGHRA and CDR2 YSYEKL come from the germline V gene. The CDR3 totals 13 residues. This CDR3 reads CASSQPMNTEAFF. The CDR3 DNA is TGCGCCAGCAGCCAGCCGATGAACACTGAAGCTTTCTTT.

CDR3 residues: CASSGGLAGSYEQYF. As DNA, the CDR3 is TGTGCCAGCAGTGGAGGACTAGCGGGCTCCTACGAGCAGTACTTC. The J gene is TRBJ2-7, the V gene TRBV6-1; the match to TRBD2 covers 11 bases. V lost 4 bases and J lost 0; bases outside the gene matches: 2. The germline gives CDR1 MNHNS, CDR2 SASEGT. This CDR3 region has 15 residues.

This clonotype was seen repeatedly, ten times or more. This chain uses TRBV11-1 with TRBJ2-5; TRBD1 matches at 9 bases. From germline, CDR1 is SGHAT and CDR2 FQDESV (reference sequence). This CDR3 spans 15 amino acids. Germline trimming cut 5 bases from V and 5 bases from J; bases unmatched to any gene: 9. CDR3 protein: CASSLGTGNSETQYF. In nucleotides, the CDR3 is TGTGCCAGCAGCCTCGGGACAGGGAACTCGGAGACCCAGTACTTC.

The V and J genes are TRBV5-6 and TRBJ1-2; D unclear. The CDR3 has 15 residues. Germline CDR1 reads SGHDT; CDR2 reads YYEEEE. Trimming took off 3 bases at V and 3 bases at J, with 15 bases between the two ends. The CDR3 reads CASSYVGVLDYGYTF. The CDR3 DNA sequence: TGTGCCAGCAGCTACGTCGGGGTGTTGGACTATGGCTACACCTTC. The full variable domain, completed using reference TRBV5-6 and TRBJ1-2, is DAGVTQSPTHLIKTRGQQVTLRCSPKSGHDTVSWYQQALGQGPQFIFQYYEEEERQRGNFPDRFSGHQFPNYSSELNVNALLLGDSALYLCASSYVGVLDYGYTFGSGTRLTVV.

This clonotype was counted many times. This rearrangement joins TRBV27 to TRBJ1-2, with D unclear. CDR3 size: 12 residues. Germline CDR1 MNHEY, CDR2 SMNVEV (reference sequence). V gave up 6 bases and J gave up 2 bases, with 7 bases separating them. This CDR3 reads CASRRANYGYTF. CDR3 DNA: TGTGCCAGCAGGAGGGCCAACTATGGCTACACCTTC.

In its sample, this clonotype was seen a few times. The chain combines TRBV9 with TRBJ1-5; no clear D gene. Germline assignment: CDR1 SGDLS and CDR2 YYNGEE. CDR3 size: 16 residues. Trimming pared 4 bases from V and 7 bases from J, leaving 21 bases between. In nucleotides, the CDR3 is TGTGCCAGCAGCCCTTGGGCGTCTGGGTCGGGACAGCCCCAGCATTTT. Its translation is CASSPWASGSGQPQHF.

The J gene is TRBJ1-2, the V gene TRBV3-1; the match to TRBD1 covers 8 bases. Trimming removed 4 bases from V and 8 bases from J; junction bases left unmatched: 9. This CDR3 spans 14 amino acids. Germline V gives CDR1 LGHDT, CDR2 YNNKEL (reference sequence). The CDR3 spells CASSPLTGGEGYTF. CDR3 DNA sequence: TGTGCCAGCAGCCCACTTACAGGGGGTGAAGGCTACACCTTC.

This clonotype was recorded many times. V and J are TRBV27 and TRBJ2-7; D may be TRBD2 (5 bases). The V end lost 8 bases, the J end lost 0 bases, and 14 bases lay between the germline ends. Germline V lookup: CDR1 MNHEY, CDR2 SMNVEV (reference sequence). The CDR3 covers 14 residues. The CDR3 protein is CASRRRWSSYEQYF. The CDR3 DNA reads TGTGCCAGCCGCCGGAGGTGGAGCTCCTACGAGCAGTACTTC.

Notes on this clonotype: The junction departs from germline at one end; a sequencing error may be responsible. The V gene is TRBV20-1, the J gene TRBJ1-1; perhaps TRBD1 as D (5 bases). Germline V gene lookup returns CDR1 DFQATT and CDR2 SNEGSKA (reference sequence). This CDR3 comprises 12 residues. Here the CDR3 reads CRPEQVGSEAFF. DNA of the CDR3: TGTAGACCGGAACAGGTAGGATCGGAAGCTTTCTTT.

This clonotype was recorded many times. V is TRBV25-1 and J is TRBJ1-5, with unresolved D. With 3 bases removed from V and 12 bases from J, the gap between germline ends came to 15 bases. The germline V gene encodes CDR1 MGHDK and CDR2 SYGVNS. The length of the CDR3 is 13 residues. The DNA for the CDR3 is TGTGCCAGCAGTGAGTCGACGGAACGGGTCCAGCATTTT. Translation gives CASSESTERVQHF.

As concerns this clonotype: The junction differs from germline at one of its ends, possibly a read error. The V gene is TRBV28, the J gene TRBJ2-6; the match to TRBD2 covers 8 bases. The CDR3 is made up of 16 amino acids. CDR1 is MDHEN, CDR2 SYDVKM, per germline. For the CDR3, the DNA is TGTGCCGGCAGTAGCGGGACAACCTCTGGGGCCAACGTCCTGACTTTC. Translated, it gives CAGSSGTTSGANVLTF.

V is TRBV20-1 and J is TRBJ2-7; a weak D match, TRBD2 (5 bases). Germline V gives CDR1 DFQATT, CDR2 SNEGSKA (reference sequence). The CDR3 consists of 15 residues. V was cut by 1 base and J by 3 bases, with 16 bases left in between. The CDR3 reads CSARVGERSLYEQYF. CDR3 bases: TGCAGTGCTAGAGTGGGAGAGCGGTCCCTCTACGAGCAGTACTTC.

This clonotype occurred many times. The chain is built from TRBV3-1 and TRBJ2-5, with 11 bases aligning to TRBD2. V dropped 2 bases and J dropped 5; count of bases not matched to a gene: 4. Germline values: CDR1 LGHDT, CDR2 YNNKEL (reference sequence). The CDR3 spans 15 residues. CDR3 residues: CASSQTSGGRETQYF. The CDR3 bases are TGTGCCAGCAGCCAAACTAGCGGGGGTCGGGAGACCCAGTACTTC.

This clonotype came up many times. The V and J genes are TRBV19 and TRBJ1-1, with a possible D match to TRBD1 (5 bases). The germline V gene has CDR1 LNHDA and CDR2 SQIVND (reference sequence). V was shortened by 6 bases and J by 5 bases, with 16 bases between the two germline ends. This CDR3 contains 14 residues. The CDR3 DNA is TGTGCCAGTAGGAGAGGGGTGACGACGACTGAAGCTTTCTTT. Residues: CASRRGVTTTEAFF.

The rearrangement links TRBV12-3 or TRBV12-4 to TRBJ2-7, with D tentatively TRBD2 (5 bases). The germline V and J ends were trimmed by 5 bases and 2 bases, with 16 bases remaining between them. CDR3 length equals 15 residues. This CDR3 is CASSPPGRATYEQYF. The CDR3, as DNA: TGTGCCAGCAGTCCGCCCGGGCGGGCTACCTACGAGCAGTACTTC.